The T cell receptor beta chain under discussion was sequenced for a study of regulatory T cells in long-lasting Graves disease. The time point here: newly diagnosed GD, antithyroid drugs for less than 3 months. Making the TCR library involved RNA that had been extracted from PBMCs. At least ten counts were recorded for this clonotype. This CDR3 is 12 amino acids long. The V end was cut by 4 bases, the J end by 1 base, with 2 bases between. Germline V CDR1 and CDR2: SNHLY, FYNNEI. Assembly of TCR beta libraries relied on iRepertoire HTBI primers together with Arm-PCR of CDR3 regions. MiXCR was run by TCRdb on the multiplex PCR reads, yielding one entry per CDR3 protein. The sample lists a few hundred thousand distinct CDR3 sequences; about 10% were seen once. A further study also used this sample, focusing on T cells in Graves' hyperthyroidism and ophthalmopathy.

The specimen comprised peripheral blood mononuclear cells (PBMCs), sampled at new diagnosis, from a patient treated with antithyroid drugs. This sequence originates from a young woman with Graves disease. This chain links TRBV2 with TRBJ1-5; unclear D gene. The CDR3 coding sequence is TGTGCCAGCAGTGGGAGCAATCAGCCCCAGCATTTT. Translation gives CASSGSNQPQHF.